One sample yielded the 21 T cell receptor beta chains listed below, sequenced in a study of T cell clonotyping in hematopoietic cell transplantation. Repertoires were generated with immunoSEQ multiplex PCR, while TCRdb's copy carries only in-frame clones and drops some. The sample yields 10,000 to 15,000 clones, about 70% seen once. The material sequenced was peripheral blood mononuclear cells, taken 180 days after allogeneic stem cell transplant. These receptors originate from a male patient between 55 and 70 years old who had an allogeneic stem cell transplant from an unrelated donor, so the T cells may come from the graft donor. Some clones in this sample may be carry-over from other donors' samples.

This clone was observed a handful of times. The rearrangement uses TRBV30 and TRBJ1-5; D is ambiguous. Trimming removed 0 bases at V and 2 bases at J, with 5 bases between. Germline CDR1 GTSNPN, CDR2 SVGIG (reference sequence). The CDR3 is 13 amino acids. The CDR3 spells CAWSVAGNQPQHF. In nucleotides, the CDR3 is TGTGCCTGGAGTGTGGCAGGCAATCAGCCCCAGCATTTT.

This rearrangement joins TRBV7-2 to TRBJ2-1; 12 bases are a match to TRBD1. The trim removed 5 bases at V and 7 bases at J, leaving 9 bases unmatched. The CDR3 spans 16 residues. CDR1 and CDR2 (germline): SGHTA, FQGNSA. The CDR3 DNA follows: TGTGCCAGCAGCGAGACCGGGACAGGGGGCGGAAATGAGCAGTTCTTC. Its translation is CASSETGTGGGNEQFF.

This clone ranks as medium-sized (0.01 to 0.1%). The rearrangement uses TRBV20-1 and TRBJ2-1; D unresolved. The CDR3 loop spans 11 amino acids. CDR1 and CDR2 (germline): DFQATT, SNEGSKA (reference sequence). V lost 5 bases and J lost 4, with 6 bases in between. CDR3 loop: CSAGSYNEQFF. CDR3 bases: TGCAGTGCTGGTAGTTACAATGAGCAGTTCTTC.

The rearrangement uses TRBV11-2 and TRBJ1-2; D is undetermined. This CDR3 has 14 amino acids. Germline CDR1 reads SGHAT; CDR2 reads FQNNGV. Trimming removed 0 bases from V and 3 bases from J, with 8 bases in between. CDR3 in DNA: TGTGCCAGCAGCTTAGAACCGGGCTACTATGGCTACACCTTC. Amino acid sequence: CASSLEPGYYGYTF. Full variable domain (outside the CDR3, taken from reference TRBV11-2 and TRBJ1-2): EAGVAQSPRYKIIEKRQSVAFWCNPISGHATLYWYQQILGQGPKLLIQFQNNGVVDDSQLPKDRFSAERLKGVDSTLKIQPAKLEDSAVYLCASSLEPGYYGYTFGSGTRLTVV.

The chain links TRBV28 to TRBJ1-2; no firm D call. CDR3 length equals 11 residues. CDR1 is MDHEN, CDR2 SYDVKM, per germline. Trimming removed 8 bases from V and 4 bases from J, with 8 bases in between. CDR3 nucleotide sequence: TGTGCCAGCGTAGGGCCCTATGGCTACACCTTC. Protein sequence: CASVGPYGYTF.

The chain employs TRBV19 and TRBJ1-5, with D possibly matching TRBD1 (5 bases). The V end lost 3 bases, the J end lost 4 bases, and 13 bases lay between the germline ends. CDR1 is LNHDA and CDR2 is SQIVND in the germline V gene (reference sequence). This CDR3 has 15 residues. The CDR3 loop is CASSIGGAPNQPQHF. The CDR3 DNA reads TGTGCCAGTAGTATCGGAGGGGCCCCAAATCAGCCCCAGCATTTT.

The J gene is TRBJ1-5, the V gene TRBV19; D may be TRBD1 (5 bases). CDR3 length: 18 residues. V was shortened by 0 bases and J by 1 base, with 16 bases between the two germline ends. The germline gives CDR1 LNHDA, CDR2 SQIVND (reference sequence). CDR3 bases: TGTGCCAGTAGTATAGATTATGGCACGTGGGACAGCAATCAGCCCCAGCATTTT. It codes for CASSIDYGTWDSNQPQHF.

This clone was detected only a few times. The rearrangement links TRBV6-5 to TRBJ2-7, with TRBD1 identical over 9 bases. The CDR3 covers 16 residues. V was clipped by 2 bases and J by 1 base; unmatched bases: 6. Germline V gene sequence: CDR1 MNHEY, CDR2 SVGAGI. The CDR3 is CASSYDTGGYSYEQYF. In DNA, the CDR3 is TGTGCCAGCAGTTACGATACAGGGGGCTATTCCTACGAGCAGTACTTC.

As concerns this clone: Compared with germline, one end of the junction differs, possibly owing to a read error. The genes are TRBV6-1 and TRBJ2-7; possible D gene TRBD2, 5 bases. The CDR3 length is 16 residues. Germline V lookup: CDR1 MNHNS, CDR2 SASEGT. DNA for the CDR3: TGTGCCAGCAGTGAAGGAAGAGGGTTTCCCCCCTACGAACAGTACTTC. Its protein product is CASSEGRGFPPYEQYF.

There are a few counts of this clone. This sequence joins TRBV10-3 and TRBJ1-2, with 7 bases that match TRBD1. This CDR3 has 15 residues. V trimming: 0 bases; J trimming: 3 bases; junction bases outside the gene matches: 4. CDR1 and CDR2 from the germline V gene are ENHRY and SYGVKD. The CDR3 loop is CAISESDRVDYGYTF. CDR3 in DNA: TGTGCCATCAGTGAGTCCGACAGGGTGGACTATGGCTACACCTTC.

The rearrangement links TRBV9 to TRBJ2-3, with no clear D. Per germline, CDR1 SGDLS and CDR2 YYNGEE. The CDR3 has 15 amino acids. V shed 0 bases and J shed 4 bases, with 12 bases lying between them. The CDR3 DNA sequence: TGTGCCAGCAGCGTAGGGGCCCCAGGAGCAGATACGCAGTATTTT. It encodes CASSVGAPGADTQYF. Full variable domain (rest looked up from reference TRBV9 and TRBJ2-3): DSGVTQTPKHLITATGQRVTLRCSPRSGDLSVYWYQQSLDQGLQFLIQYYNGEERAKGNILERFSAQQFPDLHSELNLSSLELGDSALYFCASSVGAPGADTQYFGPGTRLTVL.

V and J are TRBV7-2 and TRBJ1-3; D uncertain. The CDR3 sequence is 13 residues long. Trimming took 1 base from V and 2 from J, leaving 3 bases between them. The V gene's germline CDR1 is SGHTA and CDR2 FQGNSA. This CDR3 is CASSLGAGNTIYF. The CDR3 nucleotides are TGTGCCAGCAGCTTAGGGGCTGGAAACACCATATATTTT. Variable domain in full (rest from reference TRBV7-2 and TRBJ1-3): GAGVSQSPSNKVTEKGKDVELRCDPISGHTALYWYRQSLGQGLEFLIYFQGNSAPDKSGLPSDRFSAERTGGSVSTLTIQRTQQEDSAVYLCASSLGAGNTIYFGEGSWLTVV.

This clone rates as large (0.1 to 1%). A read error may account for a junction end that differs from germline. V usage is TRBV27 and J usage is TRBJ2-7; maybe TRBD2 (5 bases). Germline CDR1 and CDR2: MNHEY and SMNVEV (reference sequence). The CDR3 totals 13 residues. DNA for the CDR3: TGTGCCAGCAGTTTCACCAAAGGACGGACGGAGGACTTC. Encoded protein: CASSFTKGRTEDF.

This clone was observed once. The V gene is TRBV7-6, the J gene TRBJ2-7; TRBD2 agrees at 11 bases. The CDR3 is 18 residues long. The germline CDR1 and CDR2 sequences are SGHVS and FNYEAQ. Unmatched junction bases numbered 13, after V lost 4 bases and J lost 2 bases. For the CDR3, the DNA is TGTGCCAGCAGCTCAACGATCCAACTAGCGGGGGTGCCCTACGAGCAGTACTTC. This sequence encodes CASSSTIQLAGVPYEQYF.

J is TRBJ1-3 and V is TRBV30; 10 bases line up with TRBD1. CDR1 is GTSNPN, CDR2 SVGIG, per germline (reference sequence). This CDR3 region has 16 residues. Losses at the gene ends were 2 bases for V and 2 bases for J; bases not matched to a gene: 6. The DNA for the CDR3 is TGTGCCTGGAGTCTTAGACAGGGGGCGACTGGAAACACCATATATTTT. Its protein is CAWSLRQGATGNTIYF. Variable domain in full (rest from reference TRBV30 and TRBJ1-3): SQTIHQWPATLVQPVGSPLSLECTVEGTSNPNLYWYRQAAGRGLQLLFYSVGIGQISSEVPQNLSASRPQDRQFILSSKKLLLSDSGFYLCAWSLRQGATGNTIYFGEGSWLTVV.

The chain couples TRBV7-2 to TRBJ1-5; no firm D call. This CDR3 contains 13 residues. V dropped 5 bases and J dropped 4 bases, with 9 bases sitting between them. Germline V gene data show CDR1 as SGHTA and CDR2 as FQGNSA. The CDR3 nucleotides read TGTGCCAGCAGCGACAACAGAAATCAGCCCCAGCATTTT. Amino acid sequence: CASSDNRNQPQHF.

This rearrangement joins TRBV28 to TRBJ2-7; 8 nucleotides agree with TRBD1. The CDR3 has 12 residues. In germline, CDR1 is MDHEN, CDR2 SYDVKM. Trimming cost V 6 bases and J 3 bases; bases outside gene matches: 1. The DNA for the CDR3 is TGTGCCAGCAGGACAGGGGTCTACGAGCAGTACTTC. The encoded protein is CASRTGVYEQYF. Based on the CDR3 plus reference TRBV28 and TRBJ2-7, the full variable domain is DVKVTQSSRYLVKRTGEKVFLECVQDMDHENMFWYRQDPGLGLRLIYFSYDVKMKEKGDIPEGYSVSREKKERFSLILESASTNQTSMYLCASRTGVYEQYFGPGTRLTVT.

The chain uses TRBV7-8 and TRBJ1-3, with a possible D match to TRBD1 (5 bases). V was clipped by 0 bases and J by 0 bases, with 12 bases between them. The CDR3 loop spans 17 amino acids. CDR1 SGHVS and CDR2 FQNEAQ come from the germline V gene. CDR3: CASSLAGRWTSGNTIYF. Written as DNA, the CDR3 is TGTGCCAGCAGCTTAGCGGGGCGCTGGACCTCTGGAAACACCATATATTTT.

The rearrangement joins TRBV7-9 to TRBJ2-7; tentatively, D is TRBD2 (6 bases). Between the trimmed V and J ends, which lost 5 bases and 5 bases, there was a span of 25 bases. Germline loops: CDR1 SEHNR, CDR2 FQNEAQ (reference sequence). This CDR3 spans 17 amino acids. CDR3 sequence: CASSEGVWSGRGDEQYF. The CDR3 bases are TGTGCCAGCAGCGAAGGGGTTTGGTCCGGGAGAGGTGACGAGCAGTACTTC.

V usage is TRBV5-8 and J usage is TRBJ2-3; D is undetermined. V lost 4 bases and J lost 14, with 17 bases in between. The CDR3 consists of 12 residues. Germline CDR1 is SGHTS and CDR2 is YDEGEE. The DNA for the CDR3 is TGTGCCAGCAGCGTCGGCGCCGCTGGTCCGTATTTT. It translates to CASSVGAAGPYF.

The chain's CDR3 is CASSQMAGPQNIQYF. Written as DNA, the CDR3 is TGTGCCAGCAGCCAAATGGCGGGACCTCAAAACATTCAGTACTTC. The J gene is TRBJ2-4, the V gene TRBV11-3, with D perhaps TRBD2 (6 bases). Germline-derived CDR1 and CDR2 are SGHNT and YENEEA. The CDR3 is made up of 15 amino acids. Trimming took off 5 bases at V and 5 bases at J, with 16 bases between the two ends.